The present TCR beta chain was sequenced within a study of cytomegalovirus exposure and HLA in healthy donors. Study-wide results and caveats: A list of about 180 TCR beta chains associated with cytomegalovirus was given.

CDR3 length: 15 amino acids. Germline CDR1 reads SGHDT; CDR2 reads YYEEEE. Trimming took off 3 bases at V and 0 bases at J, with 11 bases between the two ends. Clones were read by immunoSEQ multiplex PCR, and TCRdb kept only the in-frame ones, dropping some. The table lists 160,000 or so clones, just under 85% of them singletons. On this clone: Its antigen is as yet unknown.

The receptor was isolated from a man aged 25-45 years in good health and CMV-seropositive. This chain joins TRBV5-6 and TRBJ2-3, with D perhaps matching TRBD2 (5 bases). Sequenced sample: PBMCs. The CDR3 DNA follows: TGTGCCAGCAGCTGGACTGGATATAGCACAGATACGCAGTATTTT. The encoded protein is CASSWTGYSTDTQYF.